This entry lists 11 T cell receptor beta chains sequenced from one sample in a study of T-cell reconstitution after alpha-beta-depleted transplantation in children. Unique molecular identifiers were incorporated when the TCRbeta library was constructed. Using its own MiXCR run on the PCR reads, TCRdb lists one record per CDR3 protein. The sample carries more than 300,000 distinct CDR3 sequences, roughly 17% recorded once. Sample: PBMCs, mostly from graft donor cells, taken 360 days after TCRalphabeta/CD19-depleted stem cell transplant. The receptors shown here come from a male patient under 10 years old who had a stem cell transplant for acute lymphoblastic leukemia, so the T cells may come from the graft donor.

The chain employs TRBV18 and TRBJ1-1; D not resolved. From germline, CDR1 is KGHSH and CDR2 LQKENI. The CDR3 is 14 amino acids. Trimming cost V 2 bases and J 1 base, with 8 bases left between them. The CDR3 reads CASSPYWENTEAFF. CDR3 DNA sequence: TGTGCCAGCTCACCATATTGGGAGAACACTGAAGCTTTCTTT.

The chain couples TRBV12-3 or TRBV12-4 to TRBJ1-5; 8 positions agree with TRBD1. The CDR3 length is 16 residues. J lost 4 bases, V lost 2 bases, and 7 bases had no gene match. This CDR3 is CASSLRGQVTNQPQHF. The CDR3 DNA reads as TGTGCCAGCAGTTTAAGGGGACAGGTAACGAATCAGCCCCAGCATTTT.

This clonotype was counted a few times. This sequence joins TRBV4-1 and TRBJ2-1; maybe TRBD1 (6 bases). The CDR3 extends over 15 amino acids. Germline V CDR1 and CDR2: MGHRA, YSYEKL. Trimming took off 4 bases at V and 5 bases at J, with 15 bases between the two ends. The CDR3 DNA is TGCGCCAGCAGCCCATCCTGGACAGCCGACAATGAGCAGTTCTTC. Its protein product is CASSPSWTADNEQFF.

The J gene is TRBJ2-3, the V gene TRBV9, with 8 bases lining up with TRBD1. CDR3 length: 16 amino acids. The J segment lost 3 bases and the V segment lost 0 bases, leaving 6 bases of the junction unmatched. Germline lookup yields CDR1 SGDLS and CDR2 YYNGEE. The CDR3 loop is CASSVAWRQGTDTQYF. The DNA for the CDR3 is TGTGCCAGCAGCGTAGCATGGCGACAGGGGACAGATACGCAGTATTTT.

This sequence joins TRBV12-5 and TRBJ2-7; the D gene could be TRBD1 or TRBD2 (6 bases each). This CDR3 has 16 residues. V lost 2 bases, J lost 4 bases, and 18 bases lay in between. Germline V lookup: CDR1 LGHNT, CDR2 FRNRAP. The CDR3 loop is CASGLLVPGGGYEQYF. In DNA, the CDR3 is TGTGCTAGTGGTTTGCTGGTCCCCGGAGGGGGATACGAGCAGTACTTC.

This clonotype has a handful of counts. This chain connects TRBV7-4 to TRBJ1-5; no reliable D call. Between the trimmed V and J ends, which lost 6 bases and 0 bases, there was a span of 12 bases. CDR1 SGHVT and CDR2 SQSDAQ come from the germline V gene. The CDR3 runs 15 residues. The CDR3 DNA is TGTGCCAGCAGTGAAAGACGTGATAGCAATCAGCCCCAGCATTTT. It specifies CASSERRDSNQPQHF. The full variable domain, with the rest looked up from reference TRBV7-4 and TRBJ1-5, is GAGVSQSPRYKVAKRGRDVALRCDSISGHVTLYWYRQTLGQGSEVLTYSQSDAQRDKSGRPSGRFSAERPERSVSTLKIQRTEQGDSAVYLCASSERRDSNQPQHFGDGTRLSIL.

This clonotype occurred a few times. The chain links TRBV24-1 to TRBJ1-1, with TRBD1 matching over 7 bases. The CDR3 spans 12 residues. V was pared by 4 bases and J by 6 bases, with 1 base of the junction left unmatched. Germline V gene data show CDR1 as KGHDR and CDR2 as SFDVKD. The CDR3 reads CATSDGTAEAFF. As DNA, the CDR3 is TGTGCCACCAGTGACGGGACAGCTGAAGCTTTCTTT.

This clonotype was counted many times. This sequence joins TRBV28 and TRBJ2-3; D may be TRBD1 (6 bases). Trimming stripped 4 bases from V and 0 bases from J, with 11 bases between. The germline CDR1 and CDR2 sequences are MDHEN and SYDVKM. The CDR3 covers 15 residues. The CDR3 reads CASSWTVSSTDTQYF. CDR3 bases: TGTGCCAGCAGTTGGACAGTCTCTAGCACAGATACGCAGTATTTT. Looking up the rest from reference TRBV28 and TRBJ2-3 gives the full variable domain: DVKVTQSSRYLVKRTGEKVFLECVQDMDHENMFWYRQDPGLGLRLIYFSYDVKMKEKGDIPEGYSVSREKKERFSLILESASTNQTSMYLCASSWTVSSTDTQYFGPGTRLTVL.

This clonotype was found many times. The chain is built from TRBV15 and TRBJ2-3; 7 nucleotides line up with TRBD1. Per germline, CDR1 LNHNV and CDR2 YYDKDF (reference sequence). V lost 5 bases and J lost 0; bases outside the gene matches: 8. This CDR3 spans 16 amino acids. CDR3 nucleotide sequence: TGTGCCACCAGCTCTAACAGGGGTATCAGCACAGATACGCAGTATTTT. Amino acids: CATSSNRGISTDTQYF. Supplemented by reference TRBV15 and TRBJ2-3, the full variable domain reads DAMVIQNPRYQVTQFGKPVTLSCSQTLNHNVMYWYQQKSSQAPKLLFHYYDKDFNNEADTPDNFQSRRPNTSFCFLDIRSPGLGDTAMYLCATSSNRGISTDTQYFGPGTRLTVL.

The chain is built from TRBV28 and TRBJ1-1; D is unresolved. Trimming removed 3 bases from V and 8 bases from J, with 13 bases in between. This CDR3 contains 13 residues. From germline, CDR1 is MDHEN and CDR2 SYDVKM. DNA for the CDR3: TGTGCCAGCAGTTTCAGCACCGAGACAGAAGCTTTCTTT. Translated, it gives CASSFSTETEAFF.

This clonotype was found a few times. The chain joins TRBV12-3 or TRBV12-4 to TRBJ2-7; 10 bases are a match to TRBD2. This CDR3 has 12 amino acids. J lost 12 bases, V lost 1 base, and 3 bases had no gene match. This CDR3 is CASSLGLAGAYF. The CDR3 nucleotides read TGTGCCAGCAGTTTAGGGCTAGCGGGAGCGTACTTC.